The 5 T cell receptor beta chains given below trace back to one sample, sequenced in a study of T-cell reconstitution after alpha-beta-depleted transplantation in children. Unique molecular identifiers were incorporated into the prepared TCRbeta library. Each CDR3 protein gets one entry after TCRdb re-called the PCR reads with MiXCR. The table lists 90,000 to 130,000 distinct CDR3 sequences, about a tenth of them singletons. This sample comprised PBMCs, obtained before TCRalphabeta/CD19-depleted stem cell transplant. The receptors stem from a boy aged 2 to 10 with acute lymphoblastic leukemia, due to receive a stem cell transplant.

This clonotype was detected only a few times. This chain joins TRBV6-6 and TRBJ2-1, with 7 positions matching TRBD1. This CDR3 has 13 residues. V lost 7 bases to trimming and J lost 4 bases; unmatched junction nucleotides: 4. Germline CDR1 MNHNY, CDR2 SVGAGI (reference sequence). The CDR3 protein is CASTPTGYNEQFF. The CDR3 DNA is TGTGCCAGCACCCCGACAGGGTACAATGAGCAGTTCTTC.

The chain couples TRBV12-3 or TRBV12-4 to TRBJ1-6; 8 bases align to TRBD1. Losses at the gene ends were 3 bases for V and 9 bases for J; bases not matched to a gene: 4. This CDR3 is 14 amino acids long. The CDR3 DNA is TGTGCCAGCAGTTTCGGACAGGGATTTTCACCCCTCCACTTT. The encoded protein is CASSFGQGFSPLHF.

Notes on this clonotype: The junction departs from germline at one end; a sequencing error may be responsible. The chain uses TRBV20-1 and TRBJ1-2, with TRBD1 matching 9 bases. Germline CDR1 DFQATT, CDR2 SNEGSKA (reference sequence). This CDR3 has 14 amino acids. The CDR3 DNA reads TGCAGTGCAAGAATCGGGGACAGGGTTTATGGCCACACCTTC. Protein product: CSARIGDRVYGHTF.

This clonotype was counted between two and nine times. The chain joins TRBV6-1 to TRBJ2-7; 8 bases agree with TRBD1. CDR1 is MNHNS and CDR2 is SASEGT in the germline V gene. This CDR3 is built from 14 residues. The trim removed 7 bases at V and 1 base at J, leaving 6 bases unmatched. CDR3 DNA: TGTGCCAGCACGAGTGGACAGGGATCCTACGAGCAGTACTTC. Encoded protein: CASTSGQGSYEQYF.

The V and J genes are TRBV27 and TRBJ1-2; D is ambiguous. V was pared by 6 bases and J by 0 bases, with 11 bases between. Germline V lookup: CDR1 MNHEY, CDR2 SMNVEV (reference sequence). The CDR3 is made up of 14 amino acids. CDR3 in DNA: TGTGCCAGCAGCCCCTTCTCTGCTAACTATGGCTACACCTTC. It is translated as CASSPFSANYGYTF.